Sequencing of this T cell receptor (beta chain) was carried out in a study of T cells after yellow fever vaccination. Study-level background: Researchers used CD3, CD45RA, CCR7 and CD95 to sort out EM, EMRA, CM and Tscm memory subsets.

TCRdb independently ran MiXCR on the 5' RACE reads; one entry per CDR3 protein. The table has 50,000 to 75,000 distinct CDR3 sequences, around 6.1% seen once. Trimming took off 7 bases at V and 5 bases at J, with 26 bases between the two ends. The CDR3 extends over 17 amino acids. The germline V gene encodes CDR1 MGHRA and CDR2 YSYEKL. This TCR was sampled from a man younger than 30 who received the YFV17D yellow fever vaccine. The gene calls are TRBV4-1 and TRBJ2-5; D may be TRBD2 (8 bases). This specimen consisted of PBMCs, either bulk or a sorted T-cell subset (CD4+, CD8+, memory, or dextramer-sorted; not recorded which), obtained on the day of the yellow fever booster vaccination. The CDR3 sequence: CASTQGEAGAIGETQYF. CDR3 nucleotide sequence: TGCGCCAGCACGCAGGGGGAAGCGGGGGCCATAGGGGAGACCCAGTACTTC.